A selection of T cell receptor beta chains follows, all from one sample in a study of T cell responses to AZD1222 COVID-19 vaccine. The protocol was immunoSEQ multiplex PCR, while the TCRdb copy is restricted to in-frame clones and leaves out a portion. There are more than 120,000 clones in the sample; roughly 86% occur only once, and about 5.4% lies in the top ten. The sample was peripheral blood, taken 28 days after the second AZD1222 dose. These receptors were obtained from an adult who received the AZD1222 COVID-19 vaccine. CDR3s include the opening cysteine and the closing phenylalanine or tryptophan. The D gene is left open where the match is weak. Not every row has a clone size; where given, it reads once, few, many or a size class.

CDR3 length | J gene | clone size | V gene | D gene | CDR3 protein | CDR3 DNA
15 | TRBJ2-2 | - | TRBV5-1 | TRBD2 | CASSLDGSGAGELFF | TGCGCCAGCAGCTTGGATGGTAGCGGGGCCGGGGAGCTGTTTTTT
16 | TRBJ1-3 | - | TRBV5-6 | - | CASSLLQLPSGNTIYF | TGTGCCAGCAGCTTATTACAGCTTCCCTCTGGAAACACCATATATTTT
13 | TRBJ1-1 | once | TRBV5-8 | - | CASSLRGNTEAFF | TGTGCCAGCAGCTTAAGGGGAAACACTGAAGCTTTCTTT
20 | TRBJ1-6 | - | TRBV4-1 | - | CASSQDVRLGTLEYNSPLHF | TGCGCCAGCAGCCAAGATGTGAGGCTCGGTACTCTCGAGTATAATTCACCCCTCCACTTT
15 | TRBJ2-2 | - | TRBV4-2 | - | CASSQDSTNTGELFF | TGTGCCAGCAGCCAAGATTCGACGAACACCGGGGAGCTGTTTTTT
16 | TRBJ1-1 | - | TRBV19 | - | CASSIKASLLNTEAFF | TGTGCCAGTAGTATAAAGGCCAGTCTCCTGAACACTGAAGCTTTCTTT
14 | TRBJ2-3 | - | TRBV11-3 | - | CASSLGGVEDTQYF | TGTGCCAGCAGCTTAGGGGGAGTTGAAGATACGCAGTATTTT
15 | TRBJ1-1 | - | TRBV19 | - | CASRPDRLQNTEAFF | TGTGCCAGTAGGCCCGACAGGTTACAGAACACTGAAGCTTTCTTT
13 | TRBJ2-7 | - | TRBV6-5 | - | CASSPLGGHEQYF | TGTGCCAGCAGCCCCCTCGGGGGGCACGAGCAGTACTTC
14 | TRBJ1-2 | - | TRBV15 | TRBD1 | CATSSGGVNYGYTF | TGTGCCACCAGCTCAGGGGGGGTTAACTATGGCTACACCTTC
16 | TRBJ2-3 | - | TRBV5-6 | - | CASSARGVTSTDTQYF | TGTGCCAGCAGCGCGAGGGGGGTTACTAGCACAGATACGCAGTATTTT
13 | TRBJ2-2 | - | TRBV5-1 | - | CASRANDPGELFF | TGCGCCAGCAGAGCTAACGACCCCGGGGAGCTGTTTTTT
13 | TRBJ2-2 | - | TRBV7-2 | - | CASSQRIDGELFF | TGTGCCAGCAGCCAACGAATTGACGGGGAGCTGTTTTTT
16 | TRBJ2-2 | once | TRBV24-1 | - | CATSTPRKSFTGELFF | TGTGCCACCAGTACCCCACGGAAATCTTTCACCGGGGAGCTGTTTTTT
14 | TRBJ2-7 | - | TRBV18 | - | CASSPDTWSYEQYF | TGTGCCAGCTCGCCCGATACGTGGAGCTACGAGCAGTACTTC
14 | TRBJ1-1 | - | TRBV19 | TRBD1 | CASSTRTGNTEAFF | TGTGCCAGTAGTACGAGGACAGGGAACACTGAAGCTTTCTTT
13 | TRBJ2-1 | - | TRBV27 | - | CATARAGYNEQFF | TGTGCCACCGCGCGAGCCGGATACAATGAGCAGTTCTTC
19 | TRBJ2-1 | - | TRBV27 | - | CASRGNSRSPWGLYNEQFF | TGTGCCAGCAGAGGTAATAGCCGCTCCCCCTGGGGTCTCTACAATGAGCAGTTCTTC
15 | TRBJ2-6 | - | TRBV3-1/TRBV3-2 | - | CASSPTSNGANVLTF | TGTGCCAGCAGCCCCACCTCGAATGGGGCCAACGTCCTGACTTTC
14 | TRBJ1-1 | - | TRBV2 | - | CASSEGQGRTEAFF | TGTGCCAGCAGTGAAGGGCAGGGGAGAACTGAAGCTTTCTTT
13 | TRBJ1-1 | - | TRBV10-1 | - | CASTRTMNTEAFF | TGCGCCAGCACCAGGACCATGAACACTGAAGCTTTCTTT
13 | TRBJ1-1 | - | TRBV11-2 | TRBD1 | CASSLDRGGEAFF | TGTGCCAGCAGCCTGGACAGGGGAGGTGAAGCTTTCTTT
15 | TRBJ2-7 | - | TRBV6-5 | TRBD2 | CASRSSGGPDYEQYF | TGTGCCAGCAGAAGTAGCGGGGGGCCCGATTACGAGCAGTACTTC
17 | TRBJ2-7 | - | TRBV25-1 | TRBD2 | CASSEVGSGRPSYEQYF | TGTGCCAGCAGTGAAGTGGGTAGCGGGAGGCCCTCCTACGAGCAGTACTTC
14 | TRBJ2-5 | - | TRBV4-1 | - | CASSQDRVRETQYF | TGCGCCAGCAGCCAAGACAGGGTACGTGAGACCCAGTACTTC
12 | TRBJ2-7 | - | TRBV12-3/TRBV12-4 | TRBD2 | CASSLTSAEQYF | TGTGCCAGCAGCCTGACTAGCGCCGAGCAGTACTTC
14 | TRBJ2-7 | - | TRBV5-1 | TRBD2 | CASSTGLAGETQYF | TGCGCCAGCAGCACGGGACTAGCGGGGGAGACGCAGTACTTC
14 | TRBJ1-3 | - | TRBV10-1 | TRBD1 | CARRTGPSGNTIYF | TGCGCCAGACGGACAGGCCCTTCGGGAAACACCATATATTTT
17 | TRBJ2-3 | - | TRBV5-3 | TRBD2 | CARSLEGLAGHTDTQYF | TGTGCCAGAAGCTTGGAGGGACTAGCGGGACACACAGATACGCAGTATTTT
13 | TRBJ1-2 | - | TRBV4-1 | - | CASSQRDNYGYTF | TGCGCCAGCAGCCAACGGGATAACTATGGCTACACCTTC